A selection of T cell receptor beta chains follows, all from one sample in a study of early T cells in non-severe SARS-CoV-2 infection. TCRdb redid the calling of the 5' RACE reads with MiXCR, one entry per CDR3 protein. Of fewer than 100,000 distinct CDR3 sequences in the sample, around 11% were seen once. The specimen sequenced was whole blood. These receptor sequences come from an adult who was a healthcare worker with PCR-confirmed SARS-CoV-2 infection or an uninfected control (not recorded which). CDR3s include the opening cysteine and the closing phenylalanine or tryptophan. D genes are given only for firm matches. Part of the rows lack a size; the others show once, few, many or a class for expanded clones.

TRBJ2-7,-,TRBV7-8,few,TGTGCCAGCAGCCGGGGTAGGGGCGAAAACCACGAGCAGTACTTC,CASSRGRGENHEQYF
TRBJ2-2,TRBD1,TRBV19,many,TGTGCCAGTAGTACTGGGACAGTACCCACCGGGGAGCTGTTTTTT,CASSTGTVPTGELFF
TRBJ2-2,TRBD1,TRBV3-1,many,TGTGCCAGCAGCGGGACAGGGGGCACCGGGGAGCTGTTTTTT,CASSGTGGTGELFF
TRBJ2-7,-,TRBV12-3/TRBV12-4,many,TGTGCCAGCAGTTTTGGCGGGAACGAGCAGTACTTC,CASSFGGNEQYF
TRBJ1-2,-,TRBV29-1,-,TGCAGCACCAGACCGGGACCCTTTAGGGGCTATGGCTACACCTTC,CSTRPGPFRGYGYTF
TRBJ1-1,-,TRBV6-5,many,TGTGCCAGCAGTTACCTCGACGACACTGAAGCTTTCTTT,CASSYLDDTEAFF
TRBJ2-5,-,TRBV5-6,-,TGTGCCAGCAGCTTGATTCCCAGGGAACAAGAGACCCAGTACTTC,CASSLIPREQETQYF
TRBJ2-3,-,TRBV6-1,few,TGTGCCAGCACCCTGGGGGCAACGACAGATACGCAGTATTTT,CASTLGATTDTQYF
TRBJ2-2,-,TRBV7-3,many,TGTGCCAGCAGCCCACGGACATTGGGCGGGGAGCTGTTTTTT,CASSPRTLGGELFF
TRBJ1-6,-,TRBV11-2,few,TGTGCCAGCAGCTCAAGGACGGCGACGAATTCACCCCTCCACTTT,CASSSRTATNSPLHF
TRBJ1-5,-,TRBV19,many,TGTGCCAGTAAGGGCTTCTGGCAGGGCAATCAGCCCCAGCATTTT,CASKGFWQGNQPQHF
TRBJ1-2,-,TRBV5-1,many,TGCGCCAGCAGCTTGGCGGAGAACTATGGCTACACCTTC,CASSLAENYGYTF
TRBJ1-2,-,TRBV9,-,TGTGCCAGCAGCACCGGCCCTAACTATGGCTACACCTTC,CASSTGPNYGYTF
TRBJ1-2,-,TRBV6-2/TRBV6-3,many,TGTGCCAGCAAAGAAGGGGAAGACTATGGCTACACCTTC,CASKEGEDYGYTF
TRBJ1-2,-,TRBV12-3/TRBV12-4,-,TGTGCCAGCAACCCACACGGCACTGCTAACTATGGCTACACCTTC,CASNPHGTANYGYTF
TRBJ1-4,-,TRBV4-1,many,TGCGCCAGCAGCCACGGGGGCACTAATGAAAAACTGTTTTTT,CASSHGGTNEKLFF
TRBJ2-1,TRBD2,TRBV12-3/TRBV12-4,-,TGTGCCAGCAGTCCACGGACTAGCGGGTCCTACAATGAGCGGTTCTTC,CASSPRTSGSYNERFF
TRBJ1-1,-,TRBV12-5,many,TGTGCTAGTGGTTTGGGACAGCGGGGGTCTGAAGCTTTCTTT,CASGLGQRGSEAFF
TRBJ2-1,-,TRBV6-5,-,TGTGCCAGCAGCCGAGAGGACAGTAGCTCCTACAATGAGCAGTTCTTC,CASSREDSSSYNEQFF
TRBJ2-1,-,TRBV11-2,-,TGTGCCAGCAGCTTAGATCTGATAAGCTCCTACAATGAGCAGTTCTTC,CASSLDLISSYNEQFF
TRBJ1-6,-,TRBV27,few,TGTGCCAGCAGTTTTTGGCCGGGGCGGAACTCACCCCTCCACTTT,CASSFWPGRNSPLHF
TRBJ2-1,TRBD2,TRBV11-2,-,TGTGCCAGCAGCACCCTGGGGCTAGCGGGGGGGCGCAGTGAGCAGTTCTTC,CASSTLGLAGGRSEQFF
TRBJ2-7,-,TRBV5-1,few,TGCGCCAGCAGCTTGTACCCTTCAGGGGTAAGTTCCTACGAGCAGTACTTC,CASSLYPSGVSSYEQYF
TRBJ2-6,-,TRBV7-6,-,TGTGCCAGCAGCACCTGGACAGTCTCTGGGGCCAACGTCCTGACTTTC,CASSTWTVSGANVLTF
TRBJ2-5,TRBD1,TRBV7-9,few,TGTGCCAGCAGCCCCCGGACAGGGGCCCTGGAGACCCAGTACTTC,CASSPRTGALETQYF
TRBJ1-5,-,TRBV19,many,TGTGCCAGTAGTATGAGGCGGGCGCCCCAGCATTTT,CASSMRRAPQHF
TRBJ1-1,TRBD1,TRBV7-9,-,TGTGCCAGCAGCTCGGCGAGGGGGCCCTCGACTGCCATGAACACTGAAGCTTTCTTT,CASSSARGPSTAMNTEAFF
TRBJ2-3,TRBD1,TRBV7-2,few,TGTGCCAGCAGCACCGGGACAGGGGTGGGAGATACGCAGTATTTT,CASSTGTGVGDTQYF
TRBJ2-7,TRBD1,TRBV5-6,-,TGTGCCAGCAGCTTGGTTGGACAGGGGCCCTACGAGCAGTACTTC,CASSLVGQGPYEQYF
TRBJ1-4,-,TRBV7-8,many,TGTGCCAGCAGCTTAGAGCTAGGATTTAATGAAAAACTGTTTTTT,CASSLELGFNEKLFF
TRBJ1-1,TRBD1,TRBV12-3/TRBV12-4,-,TGTGCCAGCATAAAGACAGGGTTGGGTGCTGAAGCTTTCTTT,CASIKTGLGAEAFF
TRBJ2-3,TRBD2,TRBV6-5,-,TGTGCCAGCAGTTACTCGGTTGCGGGGGGAGATACGCAGTATTTT,CASSYSVAGGDTQYF
TRBJ1-4,-,TRBV6-2/TRBV6-3,many,TGTGCCAGCAGTTACTCGGAAAATACGTTCACGGGGCAGGGGAATGAAAAACTGTTTTTT,CASSYSENTFTGQGNEKLFF
TRBJ1-1,-,TRBV6-5,-,TGTGCCAGCAGTTACTCTCGCCAGGGAGGCACTGAAGCTTTCTTT,CASSYSRQGGTEAFF
TRBJ1-3,-,TRBV18,once,TGTGCCAGCTCACCGGATCCCGCAGGTGGAAACACCATATATTTT,CASSPDPAGGNTIYF
TRBJ1-3,-,TRBV12-3/TRBV12-4,few,TGTGCCAGCAGTTTAAAAGGGGGAAACACCATATATTTT,CASSLKGGNTIYF
TRBJ1-2,-,TRBV29-1,-,TGCAGCGTTGAGCAGGAGGGGCGCTATGGCTACACCTTC,CSVEQEGRYGYTF
TRBJ2-7,-,TRBV27,many,TGTGCCAGCAGTCGTTCGGGCAGCACCTACGAGCAGTACTTC,CASSRSGSTYEQYF
TRBJ2-5,TRBD2,TRBV9,many,TGTGCCAGCAGCGCCGGGGGGTATTGGGAGACCCAGTACTTC,CASSAGGYWETQYF